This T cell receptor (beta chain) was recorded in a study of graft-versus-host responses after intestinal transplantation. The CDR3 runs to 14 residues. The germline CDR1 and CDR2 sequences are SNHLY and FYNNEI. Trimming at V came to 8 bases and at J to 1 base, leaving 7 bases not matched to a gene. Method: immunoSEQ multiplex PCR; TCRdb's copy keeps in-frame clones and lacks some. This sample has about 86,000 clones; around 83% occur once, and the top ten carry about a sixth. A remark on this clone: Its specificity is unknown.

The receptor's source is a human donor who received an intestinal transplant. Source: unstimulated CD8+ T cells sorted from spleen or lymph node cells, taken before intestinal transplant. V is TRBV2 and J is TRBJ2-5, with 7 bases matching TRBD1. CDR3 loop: CASWTGVSQETQYF. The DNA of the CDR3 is TGTGCCAGCTGGACAGGAGTTAGCCAAGAGACCCAGTACTTC.